A selection of T cell receptor beta chains follows, all from one sample in a study of Graves' ophthalmopathy and Graves' hyperthyroidism. TCRdb reprocessed the multiplex PCR reads via MiXCR and lists one record per CDR3 protein. The table lists roughly 400,000 distinct CDR3 sequences, approximately 20% of them singletons. Sequencing was carried out using peripheral blood. The receptors stem from a young woman with Graves' ophthalmopathy. Both conserved end residues are part of each CDR3. A D gene is named only where the DNA matches it firmly. Where a row states a size, it is once, few, many or the class of an expanded clone; other rows omit it.

>NA|13|NA|TRBJ2-5|TRBV4-2
TGTGCCAGCAGCCCCAGACCCCTATGGGACCAGTACTTC
CASSPRPLWDQYF
>TRBD2|16|NA|TRBJ2-2|TRBV12-3/TRBV12-4
TGTGCCAGCAGTTTATGGACTAGCGGGACCTCCGGGGAGCTGTTTTTT
CASSLWTSGTSGELFF
>TRBD1|16|NA|TRBJ2-7|TRBV7-8
TGTGCCAGCAGCTTCGACGACAGGGTCGATTCAGGCGAGCAGTACTTC
CASSFDDRVDSGEQYF
>NA|15|many|TRBJ2-2|TRBV6-1
TGTGCCAGCAAGCCGGGACACTCGAACACCGGGGAGCCGTTTTTT
CASKPGHSNTGEPFF
>TRBD1|16|few|TRBJ1-2|TRBV30
TGTGCCTGGAGTGGGGACGGACAGGGAAGGGTATCGGGCTGCACCTTC
CAWSGDGQGRVSGCTF
>NA|14|many|TRBJ1-1|TRBV7-9
TGTGCCAGCAGCTTAGTTTGGGGAGGGACTGAAGCTTTCTTT
CASSLVWGGTEAFF
>TRBD2|16|many|TRBJ2-2|TRBV10-3
TGTGCCATTTCTAGGACTAGCTCCTTGAACACCGGGGAGCTGTTTTTT
CAISRTSSLNTGELFF
>NA|12|NA|TRBJ2-7|TRBV6-5
TGTGCCAGCAGTTACAGCAGGGACGAGCAGTACTTC
CASSYSRDEQYF
>NA|14|NA|TRBJ2-7|TRBV6-1
TGTGCCAACAAGCGTGACAGGAGCTCCTACGAGCAGTACTTC
CANKRDRSSYEQYF
>NA|12|many|TRBJ2-7|TRBV29-1
TGCAGCGTGGGGGACTGGGGCCACGAGCAGTACTTC
CSVGDWGHEQYF
>TRBD2|12|NA|TRBJ2-7|TRBV20-1
TGCAGTGCTGCGGGGGGGGTAGGCGAGCAGTACTTC
CSAAGGVGEQYF
>NA|15|NA|TRBJ2-2|TRBV28
NA
CASSRMREGPGSCFF
>NA|13|many|TRBJ1-1|TRBV20-1
TGCAGTGCGCCGACAACCATTAACACTGAAGCTTTCTTT
CSAPTTINTEAFF
>NA|12|many|TRBJ2-7|TRBV6-1
TGTGCCAGCAGTGCCAGGACCTACGAGCAGTACTTC
CASSARTYEQYF
>TRBD1|12|many|TRBJ1-1|TRBV30
TGTGCCTCGGACAGGGCGAACACTGAAGCTTTCTTT
CASDRANTEAFF
>TRBD2|17|many|TRBJ2-4|TRBV12-3/TRBV12-4
TGTGCCAGCAGTTTATCCCCCGGGGGGTATGCCAAAAACATTCAGTACTTC
CASSLSPGGYAKNIQYF
>TRBD1|15|many|TRBJ2-3|TRBV10-3
TGTGCCATCAGGGGACAGGAGGCCGGGACAGATACGCAGTATTTT
CAIRGQEAGTDTQYF